This T cell receptor beta chain was profiled in a study of blood T cell repertoires in COVID-19 (TCRdb year 2020). Some background on the complete study: Collaborator samples came from the United States, Italy and Spain and covered acute and convalescent phases of COVID-19. The repertoires were released in a freely available public database intended as a resource for research on the immune response to SARS-CoV-2. The samples were drawn from the first 160 participants of the ongoing ImmuneRACE study and from more than 1,000 subjects provided by 6 global collaborators. The dataset comprised deeply sampled blood TCRbeta repertoires from subjects exposed to, actively infected with, or recovered from COVID-19. The material from the prospective study consisted of cDNA or gDNA derived from T cells, B-cell-depleted T cells, or PBMCs. Where available, HLA class I and class II types were taken from metadata supplied by the sample provider and were not determined by assay-based typing. The sample metadata nearly always contained a de-identified subject ID, COVID-19 status, age in years and sex.

TCRbeta CDR3 regions were amplified from genomic DNA using the immunoSEQ Assay, a bias-controlled multiplex PCR. On the study's bioinformatics: Nucleated cell counts per sample were estimated from amplification of reference gene primers within the assay. To quantify the absolute abundance of each unique TCRbeta CDR3 rearrangement, sequence reads were collapsed and filtered. For each sample, productive Simpson clonality was calculated as the square root of Simpson's diversity index across productive rearrangements. Sourced from immuneACCESS, this table was stored by TCRdb with only in-frame sequences that have V and J called. A share of the clones is absent; for the studies checked, an unresolved V gene accounts for under half, and the remainder has no known explanation. That table is the source of V, J and clone size, and D and trimming were worked out from the DNA. For this sample the table gives hundreds of thousands of clones, of which roughly 87% were detected only once. Together, the top ten hold over 1.5% of the sample.

In the prospective study, participants were about 18 to 100 years old, resided in approximately 25 geographic areas of the United States, and were enrolled through a virtual design. To assign participants to cohorts, the prospective study relied on clinical history that participants themselves reported in a screening survey and a study questionnaire. Each participant in the prospective study had whole blood, serum and a nasopharyngeal or oropharyngeal swab collected by mobile phlebotomists. Participants in the prospective study had the option to provide additional blood draws and questionnaires over a 2-month period. Blood samples from the prospective study were shipped frozen or at room temperature prior to DNA extraction. Points on this clone: No cognate antigen has been identified for it. One base away there is no much larger clone; base qualities are not given.

The investigation overall reported the following: The amount of clinical and demographic metadata varied by source and participant and was provided uncurated.

The CDR3, from cysteine to phenylalanine, totals 15 residues. CDR3 DNA is the only sequence kept; it has 45 bases, read in frame from the first base. The V end loses 5 bases and the J end loses 0 bases, and a stretch of 12 bases separates them. According to the germline V gene, CDR1 reads SGHDT and CDR2 reads YYEEEE. The clonotype comes from a young woman with acute COVID-19. The source material was PBMCs or T cells enriched from blood (not recorded which). Here the chain combines TRBV5-6 and TRBJ1-3, with no confidently assigned D gene. The nucleotide sequence is TGTGCCAGCAGTCTGATAGCGCGCTCTGGAAACACCATATATTTT. It translates as CASSLIARSGNTIYF.